This TCR beta chain was retrieved from a study of T cells in Graves' hyperthyroidism and ophthalmopathy. The CDR3 regions of TCR beta were amplified from RNA transcripts. During a first-round RT-PCR of the TCR CDR3, the HTBI primer set was used. Using its own MiXCR run on the multiplex PCR reads, TCRdb lists one record per CDR3 protein. The top ten hold about a tenth of the sample, which has 89,000 or so distinct CDR3 sequences, approximately 42% seen once. This clonotype came up many times. This CDR3 is built from 11 residues. Trimming shortened V by 8 bases and J by 6 bases, and 8 bases separated the two germline ends. The germline V gene encodes CDR1 MNHEY and CDR2 SMNVEV (reference sequence).

The chain combines TRBV27 with TRBJ1-3; D unresolved. The TCR sequence derives from a woman between 25 and 40 years old with Graves' hyperthyroidism. Sequencing input: peripheral blood or thyroid tissue (not recorded which). The CDR3 region is CASGSQNTIYF. CDR3 coding DNA: TGTGCCAGCGGGTCACAAAACACCATATATTTT.